Shown below are 20 T cell receptor beta chains from a single sample sequenced in a study of OX40 agonist ivuxolimab in advanced cancers. Produced via immunoSEQ multiplex PCR; TCRdb's table is partial and in-frame only. The repertoire holds approximately 89,000 clones, with approximately 91% as singletons. The specimen was CD4+ or CD8+ T cells sorted from blood, collected in a trial of the OX40 agonist ivuxolimab. All receptors come from an adult with an advanced solid tumor such as melanoma, head and neck, liver or kidney cancer.

The V and J genes are TRBV5-4 and TRBJ2-1, with 12 bases aligning to TRBD2. There are 16 residues in the CDR3. Germline V CDR1 and CDR2: SGHNT, YYREEE (reference sequence). Losses at the gene ends were 5 bases for V and 6 bases for J; bases not matched to a gene: 9. The DNA for the CDR3 is TGTGCCAGCAGTTCACAAGGACTAGCGGGAATCAATGAGCAGTTCTTC. It codes for CASSSQGLAGINEQFF.

To note about this clone: Other DNA sequences of this sample code for an identical CDR3. J is TRBJ1-2 and V is TRBV28, with D unresolved. Trimming cost V 5 bases and J 2 bases, with 9 bases left between them. CDR1 is MDHEN and CDR2 is SYDVKM in the germline V gene. This CDR3 is built from 13 residues. In DNA form, the CDR3 reads TGTGCCAGCAGTCTCCGGGAGAACTATGGCTACACCTTC. It translates to CASSLRENYGYTF.

V and J are TRBV4-3 and TRBJ1-1; D not certain. The CDR3 has 15 amino acids. In germline, CDR1 is LGHNA, CDR2 YSLEER. The V gene lost 1 base and the J gene lost 6 bases, with 15 bases spanning the gap. The CDR3 is CASSQAGGLNAEAFF. The DNA of the CDR3 is TGCGCCAGCAGCCAAGCGGGAGGGCTGAATGCTGAAGCTTTCTTT.

The V call is TRBV5-6, the J call TRBJ2-2; 8 positions agree with TRBD1. The CDR3 length is 14 residues. Germline V lookup: CDR1 SGHDT, CDR2 YYEEEE. The ends lost 3 bases at V and 4 bases at J; junction bases unmatched: 2. The DNA for the CDR3 is TGTGCCAGCAGCTGGGGACAGGCCACCGGGGAGCTGTTTTTT. It translates to CASSWGQATGELFF.

The genes are TRBV7-2 and TRBJ2-2; 13 bases align to TRBD2. This CDR3 contains 15 residues. The V segment lost 8 bases and the J segment 6 bases; nucleotides outside the gene matches: 6. Germline loops: CDR1 SGHTA, CDR2 FQGNSA. CDR3 protein: CASPLLAGGPGELFF. The CDR3 DNA is TGTGCCAGCCCATTACTAGCGGGGGGGCCCGGGGAGCTGTTTTTT.

The rearrangement joins TRBV5-5 to TRBJ1-1, with D hard to call. The CDR3 totals 12 residues. V was cut by 0 bases and J by 8 bases, with 8 bases left in between. Per the germline V gene, CDR1 is SGHKS and CDR2 is YYEKEE (reference sequence). Here the CDR3 reads CASSLAETEAFF. Written as DNA, the CDR3 is TGTGCCAGCAGCTTGGCCGAGACAGAAGCTTTCTTT.

The chain is built from TRBV6-5 and TRBJ2-1; no firm D call. The CDR3 extends over 14 amino acids. The V gene's germline CDR1 is MNHEY and CDR2 SVGAGI. V was cut by 0 bases and J by 5 bases, with 8 bases left in between. CDR3 nucleotides: TGTGCCAGCAGTTACTCCCTATCTGACAATGAGCAGTTCTTC. Translation gives CASSYSLSDNEQFF.

The V call is TRBV19, the J call TRBJ2-3; 8 nucleotides align to TRBD1. Unmatched junction bases numbered 10, after V lost 5 bases and J lost 3 bases. This CDR3 spans 16 amino acids. Germline CDR1 is LNHDA and CDR2 is SQIVND (reference sequence). The CDR3 here is CASSSRTGKGTDTQYF. In nucleotides, the CDR3 is TGTGCCAGTAGTTCCCGGACAGGGAAGGGTACAGATACGCAGTATTTT.

The chain employs TRBV9 and TRBJ1-2, with unresolved D. Germline CDR1 SGDLS, CDR2 YYNGEE. The CDR3 sequence is 14 residues long. The germline V and J ends were trimmed by 3 bases and 1 base, with 10 bases remaining between them. For the CDR3, the DNA is TGTGCCAGCAGCGACAGCCTACGTAACTATGGCTACACCTTC. Residues: CASSDSLRNYGYTF.

The chain couples TRBV5-1 to TRBJ2-2; 8 nucleotides agree with TRBD1. The germline V gene encodes CDR1 SGHRS and CDR2 YFSETQ. V lost 1 base to trimming and J lost 1 base; unmatched junction nucleotides: 3. There are 16 residues in the CDR3. The CDR3 sequence is CASSLQTGENTGELFF. The CDR3 DNA is TGCGCCAGCAGCTTGCAGACAGGGGAGAACACCGGGGAGCTGTTTTTT. The variable domain in full, with the rest retrieved from reference TRBV5-1 and TRBJ2-2, is KAGVTQTPRYLIKTRGQQVTLSCSPISGHRSVSWYQQTPGQGLQFLFEYFSETQRNKGNFPGRFSGRQFSNSRSEMNVSTLELGDSALYLCASSLQTGENTGELFFGEGSRLTVL.

The rearrangement links TRBV6-6 to TRBJ1-2, with a weak D call TRBD1 (6 bases). The V and J ends lost 5 bases and 5 bases respectively, with 15 bases between them. The germline V gene has CDR1 MNHNY and CDR2 SVGAGI (reference sequence). This CDR3 comprises 14 residues. CDR3 protein: CASSLPGHSYGYTF. CDR3 in DNA: TGTGCCAGCAGTCTACCGGGACACAGTTATGGCTACACCTTC.

The chain has TRBV7-2 and TRBJ2-3, with TRBD2 matching 9 bases. Germline lookup yields CDR1 SGHTA and CDR2 FQGNSA. The CDR3 has 17 amino acids. The V segment lost 6 bases and the J segment 0 bases; nucleotides outside the gene matches: 10. The CDR3 nucleotides are TGTGCCAGCAGTAGATCTAGCGGGGAGCCAAGCACAGATACGCAGTATTTT. This sequence encodes CASSRSSGEPSTDTQYF.

This CDR3 is CASSSDRANYGYTF. DNA of the CDR3: TGTGCCAGCAGTTCGGACAGAGCTAACTATGGCTACACCTTC. The chain recombines TRBV28 with TRBJ1-2, with D maybe TRBD1 (6 bases). CDR1 MDHEN and CDR2 SYDVKM come from the germline V gene. There are 14 residues in the CDR3. Trimming shortened V by 4 bases and J by 0 bases, and 9 bases separated the two germline ends.

CDR3 bases: TGCGCCAGCCGCCTCAGAGGGGGAGCGGGAGCGGAGACCCAGTACTTC. Its protein product is CASRLRGGAGAETQYF. The V gene is TRBV5-1, the J gene TRBJ2-5; 8 nucleotides align to TRBD2. This CDR3 has 16 amino acids. Losses at the gene ends were 7 bases for V and 5 bases for J; bases not matched to a gene: 16. The germline V gene has CDR1 SGHRS and CDR2 YFSETQ.

The chain joins TRBV28 to TRBJ1-3; maybe TRBD1 (6 bases). The V gene's germline CDR1 is MDHEN and CDR2 SYDVKM. The V end was cut by 3 bases, the J end by 2 bases, with 14 bases between. This CDR3 spans 16 amino acids. The CDR3 DNA reads as TGTGCCAGCAGTTTCCCGGGGGGGCTGACTGGAAACACCATATATTTT. Its protein is CASSFPGGLTGNTIYF.

The chain employs TRBV27 and TRBJ2-3; TRBD2 might be the D (6 bases). V was trimmed by 9 bases and J by 6 bases, leaving 25 bases between them. The CDR3 sequence is 16 residues long. In germline, CDR1 is MNHEY, CDR2 SMNVEV (reference sequence). The CDR3 coding sequence is TGTGCCAGTTACCCGGCCGGGACTTCGAGGCCGGATACGCAGTATTTT. Protein sequence: CASYPAGTSRPDTQYF.

This clone appeared once. The chain uses TRBV29-1 and TRBJ1-2; D uncertain. V lost 4 bases to trimming and J lost 4 bases, with 7 bases between them. This CDR3 has 11 residues. Looked up from germline, CDR1 is SQVTM and CDR2 is ANQGSEA. Here the CDR3 reads CSVVVGYGYTF. The CDR3 DNA is TGCAGCGTTGTAGTGGGCTATGGCTACACCTTC.

The rearrangement joins TRBV10-3 to TRBJ2-2; no firm D call. Deletions cut 7 bases from V and 6 bases from J, with 6 bases between. The CDR3 length is 11 residues. Germline loops: CDR1 ENHRY, CDR2 SYGVKD. CDR3 sequence (DNA): TGTGCCATCACAAGGGCCGGGGAGCTGTTTTTT. It yields the protein CAITRAGELFF.

The V gene is TRBV28, the J gene TRBJ2-5, with 9 bases fitting TRBD2. With V trimmed by 8 bases and J by 5 bases, 6 bases remained unmatched. The germline V gene encodes CDR1 MDHEN and CDR2 SYDVKM. There are 13 residues in the CDR3. Here the CDR3 reads CASDSGSVETQYF. Written as DNA, the CDR3 is TGTGCCAGCGATAGCGGGAGTGTTGAGACCCAGTACTTC.

This chain uses TRBV5-6 with TRBJ1-1; 7 positions match TRBD1. Trimming at V came to 4 bases and at J to 7 bases, leaving 7 bases not matched to a gene. Germline V gene lookup returns CDR1 SGHDT and CDR2 YYEEEE. The CDR3 contains 13 residues. The DNA of the CDR3 is TGTGCCAGCAGCGGTGACAGGGACCTTGAAGCTTTCTTT. It codes for CASSGDRDLEAFF.